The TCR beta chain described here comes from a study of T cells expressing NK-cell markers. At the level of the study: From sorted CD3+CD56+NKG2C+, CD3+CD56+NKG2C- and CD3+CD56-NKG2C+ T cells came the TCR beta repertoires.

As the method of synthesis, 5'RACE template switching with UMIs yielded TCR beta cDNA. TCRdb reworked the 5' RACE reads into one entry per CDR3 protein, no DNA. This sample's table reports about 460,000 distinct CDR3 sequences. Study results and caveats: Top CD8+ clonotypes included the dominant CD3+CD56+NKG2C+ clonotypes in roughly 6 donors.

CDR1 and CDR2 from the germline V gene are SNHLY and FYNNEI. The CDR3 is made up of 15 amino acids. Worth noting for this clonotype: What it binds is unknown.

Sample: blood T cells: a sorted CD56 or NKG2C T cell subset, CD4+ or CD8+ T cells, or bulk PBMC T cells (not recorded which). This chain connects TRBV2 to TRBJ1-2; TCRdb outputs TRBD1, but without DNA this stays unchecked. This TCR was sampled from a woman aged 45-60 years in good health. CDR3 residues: CARLDSARANYGYTF.